Listed below are T cell receptor beta chains from one sample, sequenced in a study of a mutant IDH1 vaccine in newly diagnosed glioma. No cognate antigen is known for these TCRs. Method: immunoSEQ multiplex PCR; TCRdb's copy keeps in-frame clones and lacks some. The sample contains approximately 66,000 clones, around 82% of which appear only once. Specimen: PBMCs, collected from a glioma patient whose treatment included an IDH1 peptide vaccine. Receptors originate from a man between 18 and 29 years old with glioma. CDR3s include the opening cysteine and the closing phenylalanine or tryptophan. D genes are given only for firm matches. Only part of the rows carry a size: once, few, many, or a class if the clone is expanded.

.	TRBV29-1	TRBD1	TRBJ2-7	TGCAGCGTTTCGGGACAGACTAACTCCTACGAGCAGTACTTC	CSVSGQTNSYEQYF
.	TRBV5-1	TRBD1	TRBJ1-5	TGCGCCAGCAGCCCCTACGGACAGGGCTTGGGTCAGCCCCAGCATTTT	CASSPYGQGLGQPQHF
.	TRBV6-5	.	TRBJ1-1	TGTGCCAGCAGTTATCTAAGGGAGACTGAAGCTTTCTTT	CASSYLRETEAFF
.	TRBV28	.	TRBJ1-5	TGTGCCAGTTCTTATAGCAATCAGCCCCAGCATTTT	CASSYSNQPQHF
.	TRBV6-5	TRBD1	TRBJ1-3	TGTGCCAGCAGTCGCGAAGGGGGCCATGGAAACACCATATATTTT	CASSREGGHGNTIYF
.	TRBV9	.	TRBJ2-5	TGTGCCAGCAGCGTAGGGGAAGGGTACCAAGAGACCCAGTACTTC	CASSVGEGYQETQYF
once	TRBV5-1	TRBD1	TRBJ1-4	TGCGCCAGCAGCCAAACGACAGGGACAACTAATGAAAAACTGTTTTTT	CASSQTTGTTNEKLFF
once	TRBV4-1	.	TRBJ2-7	TGCGCCAGCAGCCACGGACAGAACAATTACGAGCAGTACTTC	CASSHGQNNYEQYF
few	TRBV19	.	TRBJ1-5	TGTGCCAGTAGCCAGGGAGTCTGGGGCAATCAGCCCCAGCATTTT	CASSQGVWGNQPQHF
.	TRBV7-2	.	TRBJ1-4	TGTGCCAGCAGCTTAGACCAGGGCAGTGAAAAACTGTTTTTT	CASSLDQGSEKLFF
.	TRBV7-3	.	TRBJ2-6	TGTGCCAGCAGCCTATTTACGAGGGGAATCTCTGGGGCCAACGTCCTGACTTTC	CASSLFTRGISGANVLTF
.	TRBV6-5	TRBD2	TRBJ2-1	TGTGCCAGCACTTGGGGGACTAGCGGGGCAAGTGAGCAGTTCTTC	CASTWGTSGASEQFF
.	TRBV7-8	TRBD1	TRBJ2-7	TGTGCCAGCAGCGACCGGGACAGAACCTACGAGCAGTACTTC	CASSDRDRTYEQYF
.	TRBV5-6	.	TRBJ2-7	TGTGCCAGCAGCTTGGGAGGGGTGTCCTACGAGCAGTACTTC	CASSLGGVSYEQYF
.	TRBV19	.	TRBJ1-2	TGTGCCAGTAGTATGGCCCCACGGGGCTATGGCTACACCTTC	CASSMAPRGYGYTF
.	TRBV10-3	TRBD1	TRBJ2-7	TGTGCCATCAGTACCGGGACAGGGCCCTACGAGCAGTACTTC	CAISTGTGPYEQYF